Listed below are T cell receptor beta chains from one sample, sequenced in a study of memory CD8 T cells in hepatitis C reinfection. The data were produced by immunoSEQ multiplex PCR, yet TCRdb's version contains in-frame clones alone and is incomplete. The sample lists 35,000 to 50,000 clones, over 75% seen once, with approximately 1.2% in the top ten. Sequencing input: naive CD8+ T cells sorted from blood. The receptors stem from a man aged 18 to 30 with hepatitis C virus infection. Both conserved end residues are part of each CDR3. A D gene is named only where the DNA matches it firmly. Part of the rows lack a size; the others show once, few, many or a class for expanded clones.

CDR3aa,CDR3nt,j_gene,d_gene,abundance,v_gene
CASSSGGQPQHF,TGTGCCAGCAGTTCCGGGGGTCAGCCCCAGCATTTT,TRBJ1-5,NA,NA,TRBV27
CASSPRGLADSYNEQFF,TGTGCCAGCAGCCCCCGGGGACTAGCGGACTCCTACAATGAGCAGTTCTTC,TRBJ2-1,TRBD2,NA,TRBV7-8
CASSLEYGNTEAFF,TGCGCCAGCAGCTTGGAGTACGGGAACACTGAAGCTTTCTTT,TRBJ1-1,NA,few,TRBV5-1
CASSMGAAVSTDTQYF,TGTGCCAGTAGTATGGGGGCGGCGGTTAGCACAGATACGCAGTATTTT,TRBJ2-3,NA,once,TRBV19
CASSTSYNEQFF,TGTGCCAGTAGTACGTCCTACAATGAGCAGTTCTTC,TRBJ2-1,NA,NA,TRBV19
CASSIDVGAPNNEQFF,TGTGCCAGTAGTATAGATGTGGGGGCGCCCAACAATGAGCAGTTCTTC,TRBJ2-1,NA,NA,TRBV19
CASSQEAGGWNTEAFF,TGCGCCAGCAGCCAAGAAGCAGGGGGCTGGAACACTGAAGCTTTCTTT,TRBJ1-1,TRBD1,few,TRBV4-3
CASSELLREALGDTQYF,TGTGCCAGCAGTGAATTACTGCGGGAGGCCCTCGGGGATACGCAGTATTTT,TRBJ2-3,TRBD2,NA,TRBV2
CASSQDRQGTYQETQYF,TGTGCCAGCAGCCAAGACAGACAGGGGACGTACCAAGAGACCCAGTACTTC,TRBJ2-5,TRBD1,NA,TRBV4-2
CASIRGQGTANEKLFF,TGTGCCAGCATTCGGGGACAGGGAACAGCTAATGAAAAACTGTTTTTT,TRBJ1-4,TRBD1,NA,TRBV2
CASSYSGLAVSNEQFF,TGTGCCAGCAGTTACTCAGGCCTAGCGGTTTCCAATGAGCAGTTCTTC,TRBJ2-1,TRBD2,NA,TRBV6-6
CSAETGGASGYTF,TGCAGCGCTGAGACAGGGGGCGCTTCTGGCTACACCTTC,TRBJ1-2,TRBD1,NA,TRBV29-1
CASPPEWGQGDTQYF,TGTGCAAGTCCCCCAGAGTGGGGGCAGGGAGATACGCAGTATTTT,TRBJ2-3,NA,NA,TRBV12-2
CASSIQLNTEAFF,TGTGCCAGCAGTATACAGTTGAACACTGAAGCTTTCTTT,TRBJ1-1,NA,few,TRBV27
CASSQGQGGYTF,TGTGCCAGCAGCCAGGGGCAGGGTGGCTACACCTTC,TRBJ1-2,NA,NA,TRBV11-2
CSVEATGQDSTDTQYF,TGCAGCGTTGAAGCGACGGGACAGGATAGCACAGATACGCAGTATTTT,TRBJ2-3,TRBD1,NA,TRBV29-1
CAILGGRDNTEAFF,TGTGCCATCCTAGGGGGCAGAGATAACACTGAAGCTTTCTTT,TRBJ1-1,TRBD1,NA,TRBV2
CASSQGTSGSNEQFF,TGTGCCAGCAGCCAAGGGACTAGCGGGAGTAATGAGCAGTTCTTC,TRBJ2-1,TRBD2,NA,TRBV7-3
CAWSVVGGAGETQYF,TGTGCCTGGAGTGTGGTCGGGGGGGCTGGGGAGACCCAGTACTTC,TRBJ2-5,TRBD2,once,TRBV30
CASSGQGEAGGPIDEQFF,TGTGCCAGCAGCGGGCAGGGGGAGGCGGGAGGCCCCATTGATGAGCAGTTCTTC,TRBJ2-1,NA,NA,TRBV7-9
CASSAYPTTNTEAFF,TGTGCCAGCAGCGCCTACCCGACAACGAACACTGAAGCTTTCTTT,TRBJ1-1,NA,NA,TRBV7-2
CASSLDDWRNTEAFF,TGTGCCAGCAGCTTAGATGACTGGAGGAACACTGAAGCTTTCTTT,TRBJ1-1,NA,NA,TRBV7-9
CASSGGGGNQPQHF,TGTGCCAGCAGCGGCGGGGGAGGCAATCAGCCCCAGCATTTT,TRBJ1-5,NA,NA,TRBV7-2
CASTLGFPLGNEQFF,TGTGCCAGCACCTTAGGGTTCCCCCTCGGCAATGAGCAGTTCTTC,TRBJ2-1,NA,once,TRBV11-2
CASSLRGNTGELFF,TGTGCCAGTAGTCTCAGGGGGAACACCGGGGAGCTGTTTTTT,TRBJ2-2,NA,NA,TRBV19
CAIKAQGSNYGYTF,TGTGCCATCAAAGCACAGGGGTCTAACTATGGCTACACCTTC,TRBJ1-2,TRBD1,NA,TRBV6-1
CAWSPDRGGNTIYF,TGTGCCTGGAGTCCTGACAGGGGGGGAAACACCATATATTTT,TRBJ1-3,TRBD1,once,TRBV30
CASSLGIYDRGSSGSLYEQYF,TGCGCCAGCAGCTTGGGAATTTACGACAGGGGTTCTAGCGGGAGTCTCTACGAGCAGTACTTC,TRBJ2-7,TRBD2,NA,TRBV5-1
CASSLNVRSGSYNEQFF,TGTGCCAGTAGTCTAAATGTGCGTTCGGGCTCCTACAATGAGCAGTTCTTC,TRBJ2-1,NA,NA,TRBV19
CASSVALGGLTGELFF,TGTGCCAGCAGCGTAGCTTTGGGGGGTTTGACCGGGGAGCTGTTTTTT,TRBJ2-2,NA,NA,TRBV9
CASSLRGGDYEQYF,TGTGCCAGCAGCCTCCGGGGGGGTGACTACGAGCAGTACTTC,TRBJ2-7,TRBD2,NA,TRBV5-6
CASSPETFSGNTIYF,TGTGCCAGCAGCCCGGAGACCTTCTCTGGAAACACCATATATTTT,TRBJ1-3,NA,NA,TRBV5-5
CASSFYGGGPSEQYF,TGTGCCAGCAGCTTTTACGGGGGAGGGCCCTCCGAGCAGTACTTC,TRBJ2-7,TRBD2,NA,TRBV5-6
CASSLGAGLEAFF,TGCGCCAGCAGCTTGGGGGCAGGGCTTGAAGCTTTCTTT,TRBJ1-1,NA,few,TRBV5-1
CASSSISGTPSYNEQFF,TGTGCCAGCAGTTCCATTAGCGGAACCCCCTCCTACAATGAGCAGTTCTTC,TRBJ2-1,NA,NA,TRBV27
CASSPIQTISLSEQFF,TGTGCCAGCAGCCCCATTCAGACAATAAGCCTGAGTGAGCAGTTCTTC,TRBJ2-1,NA,NA,TRBV7-3
CASSEVSNYGYTF,TGTGCCAGCAGTGAAGTGAGTAACTATGGCTACACCTTC,TRBJ1-2,NA,NA,TRBV6-5
CASSATSGLSWEQYF,TGTGCCAGCAGTGCAACATCCGGGTTATCATGGGAGCAGTACTTC,TRBJ2-7,NA,NA,TRBV2
CASSMAGGGSYEQYF,TGTGCCAGTAGTATGGCAGGGGGAGGCTCCTACGAGCAGTACTTC,TRBJ2-7,NA,NA,TRBV19
CASSLTSTDTQYF,TGTGCCAGCAGTTTGACTAGCACAGATACGCAGTATTTT,TRBJ2-3,NA,NA,TRBV6-6